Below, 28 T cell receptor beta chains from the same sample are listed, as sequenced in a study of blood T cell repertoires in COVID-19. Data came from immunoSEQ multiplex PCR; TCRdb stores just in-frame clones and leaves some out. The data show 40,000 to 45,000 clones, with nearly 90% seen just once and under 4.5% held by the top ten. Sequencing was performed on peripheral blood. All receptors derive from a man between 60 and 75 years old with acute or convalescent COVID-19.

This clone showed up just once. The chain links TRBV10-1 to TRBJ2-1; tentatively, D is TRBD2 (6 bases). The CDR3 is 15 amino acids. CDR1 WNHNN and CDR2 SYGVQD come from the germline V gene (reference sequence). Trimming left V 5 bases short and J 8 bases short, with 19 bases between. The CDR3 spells CASSFDPRASDEQFF. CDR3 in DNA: TGCGCCAGCAGTTTCGACCCTCGGGCTAGCGATGAGCAGTTCTTC.

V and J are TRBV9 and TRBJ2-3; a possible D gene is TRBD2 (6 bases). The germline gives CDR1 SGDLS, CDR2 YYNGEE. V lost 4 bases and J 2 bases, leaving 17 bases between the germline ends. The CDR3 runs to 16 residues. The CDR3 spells CASSPLAGGTTDTQYF. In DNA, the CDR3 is TGTGCCAGCAGCCCCCTGGCTGGCGGGACCACAGATACGCAGTATTTT.

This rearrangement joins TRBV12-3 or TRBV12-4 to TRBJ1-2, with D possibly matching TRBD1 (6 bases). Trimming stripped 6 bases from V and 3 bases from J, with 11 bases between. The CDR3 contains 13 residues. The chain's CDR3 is CASSLTGDYGYTF. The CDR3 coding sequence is TGTGCCAGCAGCCTGACAGGAGACTATGGCTACACCTTC.

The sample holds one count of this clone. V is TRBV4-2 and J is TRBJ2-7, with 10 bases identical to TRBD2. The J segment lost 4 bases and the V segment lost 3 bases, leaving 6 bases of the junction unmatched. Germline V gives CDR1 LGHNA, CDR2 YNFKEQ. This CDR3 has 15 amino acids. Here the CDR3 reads CASSHFLAGEYEQYF. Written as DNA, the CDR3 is TGTGCCAGCAGCCATTTTCTAGCGGGGGAGTACGAGCAGTACTTC.

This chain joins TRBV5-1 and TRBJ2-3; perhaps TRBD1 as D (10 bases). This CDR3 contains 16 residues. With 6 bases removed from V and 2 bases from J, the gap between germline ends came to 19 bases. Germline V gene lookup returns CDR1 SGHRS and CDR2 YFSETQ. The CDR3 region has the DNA TGCGCCAGCACCCTAGCGGGACAGGGGTTCACAGATACGCAGTATTTT. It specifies CASTLAGQGFTDTQYF.

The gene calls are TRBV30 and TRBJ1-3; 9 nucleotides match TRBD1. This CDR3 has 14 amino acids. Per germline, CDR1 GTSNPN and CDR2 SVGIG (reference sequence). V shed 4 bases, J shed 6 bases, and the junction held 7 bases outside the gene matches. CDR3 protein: CAWNRDRVENTIYF. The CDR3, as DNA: TGTGCCTGGAACCGGGACAGGGTGGAAAACACCATATATTTT.

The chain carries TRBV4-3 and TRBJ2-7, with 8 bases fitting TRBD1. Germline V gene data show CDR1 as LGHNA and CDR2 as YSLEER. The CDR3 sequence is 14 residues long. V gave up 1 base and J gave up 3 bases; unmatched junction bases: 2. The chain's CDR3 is CASSQATGGYEQYF. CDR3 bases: TGCGCCAGCAGCCAAGCAACAGGGGGCTACGAGCAGTACTTC.

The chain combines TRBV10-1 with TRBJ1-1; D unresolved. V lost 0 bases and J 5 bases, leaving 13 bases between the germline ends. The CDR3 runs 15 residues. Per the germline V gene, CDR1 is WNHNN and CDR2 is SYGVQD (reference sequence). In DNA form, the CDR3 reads TGCGCCAGCAGTGAGTCGAACGGCAGGAGGACTGAAGCTTTCTTT. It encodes CASSESNGRRTEAFF.

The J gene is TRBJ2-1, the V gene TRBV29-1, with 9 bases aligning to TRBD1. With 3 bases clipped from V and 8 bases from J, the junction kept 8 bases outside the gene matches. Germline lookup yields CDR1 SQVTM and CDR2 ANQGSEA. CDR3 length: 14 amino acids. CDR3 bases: TGCAGCGTTGACTCCGGGACAGGGTCGGATGAGCAGTTCTTC. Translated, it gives CSVDSGTGSDEQFF.

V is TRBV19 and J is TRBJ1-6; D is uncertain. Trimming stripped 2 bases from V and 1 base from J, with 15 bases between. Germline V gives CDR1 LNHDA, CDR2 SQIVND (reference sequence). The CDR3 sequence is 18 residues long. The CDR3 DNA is TGTGCCAGTAGTATAATCTGGACGGGGATTTCCTATAATTCACCCCTCCACTTT. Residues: CASSIIWTGISYNSPLHF.

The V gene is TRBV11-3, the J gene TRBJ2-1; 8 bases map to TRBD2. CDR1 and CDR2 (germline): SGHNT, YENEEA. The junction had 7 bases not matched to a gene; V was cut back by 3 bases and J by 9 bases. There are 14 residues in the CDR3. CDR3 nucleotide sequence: TGTGCCAGCAGCTTCTCGGGGGGGCAGGGTGAGCAGTTCTTC. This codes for CASSFSGGQGEQFF.

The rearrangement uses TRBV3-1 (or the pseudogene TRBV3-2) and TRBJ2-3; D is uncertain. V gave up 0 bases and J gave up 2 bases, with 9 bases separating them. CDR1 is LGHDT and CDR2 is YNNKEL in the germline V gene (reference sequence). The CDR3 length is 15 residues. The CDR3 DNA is TGTGCCAGCAGCCAAGACTACTATAACACAGATACGCAGTATTTT. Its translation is CASSQDYYNTDTQYF.

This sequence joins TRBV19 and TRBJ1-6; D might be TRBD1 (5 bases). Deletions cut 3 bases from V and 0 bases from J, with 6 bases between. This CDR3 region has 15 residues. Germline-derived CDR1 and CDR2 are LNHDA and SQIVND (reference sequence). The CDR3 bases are TGTGCCAGTAGTATCGACAGCTCCTATAATTCACCCCTCCACTTT. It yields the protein CASSIDSSYNSPLHF.

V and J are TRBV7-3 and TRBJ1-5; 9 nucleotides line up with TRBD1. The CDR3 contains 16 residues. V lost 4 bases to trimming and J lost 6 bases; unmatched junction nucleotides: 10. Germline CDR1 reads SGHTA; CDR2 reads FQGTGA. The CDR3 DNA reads TGTGCCAGCAGCTCTCCCGGGACAGGGTTCGGTCAGCCCCAGCATTTT. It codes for CASSSPGTGFGQPQHF.

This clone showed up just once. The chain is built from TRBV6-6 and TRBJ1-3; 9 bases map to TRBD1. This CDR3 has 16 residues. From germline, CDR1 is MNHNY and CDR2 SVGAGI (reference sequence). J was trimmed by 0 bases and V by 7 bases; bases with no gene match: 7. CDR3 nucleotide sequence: TGTGCCAGCACTTCTCTGGACAGGGGCTCTGGAAACACCATATATTTT. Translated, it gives CASTSLDRGSGNTIYF.

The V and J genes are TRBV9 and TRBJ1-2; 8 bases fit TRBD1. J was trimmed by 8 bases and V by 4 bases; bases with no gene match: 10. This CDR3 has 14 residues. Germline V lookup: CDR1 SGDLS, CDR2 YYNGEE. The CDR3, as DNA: TGTGCCAGCAGCCCTGGCAGGGGGCAAAAAGGCTACACCTTC. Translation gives CASSPGRGQKGYTF.

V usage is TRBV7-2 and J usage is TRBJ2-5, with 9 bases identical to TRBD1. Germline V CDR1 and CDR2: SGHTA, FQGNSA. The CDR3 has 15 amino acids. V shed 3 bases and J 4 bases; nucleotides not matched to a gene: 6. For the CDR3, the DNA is TGTGCCAGCAGCTTCCGGGACAGGGTTGGAGAGACCCAGTACTTC. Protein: CASSFRDRVGETQYF.

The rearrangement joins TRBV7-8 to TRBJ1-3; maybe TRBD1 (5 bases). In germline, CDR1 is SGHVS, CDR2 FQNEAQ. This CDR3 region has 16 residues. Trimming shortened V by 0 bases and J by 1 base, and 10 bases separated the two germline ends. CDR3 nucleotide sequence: TGTGCCAGCAGCTTAGCGGGGGGTAGTTCTGGAAACACCATATATTTT. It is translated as CASSLAGGSSGNTIYF. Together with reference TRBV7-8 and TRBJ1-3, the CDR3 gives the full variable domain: GAGVSQSPRYKVAKRGQDVALRCDPISGHVSLFWYQQALGQGPEFLTYFQNEAQLDKSGLPSDRFFAERPEGSVSTLKIQRTQQEDSAVYLCASSLAGGSSGNTIYFGEGSWLTVV.

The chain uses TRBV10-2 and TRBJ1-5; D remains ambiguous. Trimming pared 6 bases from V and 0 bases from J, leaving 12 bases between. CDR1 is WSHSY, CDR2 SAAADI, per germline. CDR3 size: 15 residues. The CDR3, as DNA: TGCGCCAGCAGCCACGGTTACGGTAGCAATCAGCCCCAGCATTTT. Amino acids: CASSHGYGSNQPQHF.

CDR3 DNA: TGTGCCAGCAGCTTAAGGGAGACAGGGATTGAGACCCAGTACTTC. It yields the protein CASSLRETGIETQYF. The chain couples TRBV11-3 to TRBJ2-5; 7 bases are shared with TRBD1. After removal of 2 bases from V and 5 bases from J, the junction contained 8 bases not matched to a gene. Germline V CDR1 and CDR2: SGHNT, YENEEA. The CDR3 has 15 amino acids. The whole variable domain, filled in from reference TRBV11-3 and TRBJ2-5, reads EAGVVQSPRYKIIEKKQPVAFWCNPISGHNTLYWYLQNLGQGPELLIRYENEEAVDDSQLPKDRFSAERLKGVDSTLKIQPAELGDSAVYLCASSLRETGIETQYFGPGTRLLVL.

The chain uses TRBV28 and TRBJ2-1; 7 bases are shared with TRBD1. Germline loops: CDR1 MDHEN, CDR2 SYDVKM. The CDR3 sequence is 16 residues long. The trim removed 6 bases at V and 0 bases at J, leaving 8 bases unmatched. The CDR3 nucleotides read TGTGCCAGCAGGACCGAACAGGGGTCCTCCTACAATGAGCAGTTCTTC. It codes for CASRTEQGSSYNEQFF.

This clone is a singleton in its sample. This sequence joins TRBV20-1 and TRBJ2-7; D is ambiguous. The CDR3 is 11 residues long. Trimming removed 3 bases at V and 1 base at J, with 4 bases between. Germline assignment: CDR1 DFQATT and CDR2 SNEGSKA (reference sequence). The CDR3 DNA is TGCAGTGCTAGTACATCCTACGAGCAGTACTTC. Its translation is CSASTSYEQYF.

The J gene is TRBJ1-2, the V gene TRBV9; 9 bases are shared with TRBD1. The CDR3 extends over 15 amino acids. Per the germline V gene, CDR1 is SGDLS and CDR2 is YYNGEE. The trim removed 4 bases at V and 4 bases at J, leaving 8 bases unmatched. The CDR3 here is CASSPTGQGIYGYTF. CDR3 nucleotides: TGTGCCAGCAGCCCGACGGGACAGGGCATCTATGGCTACACCTTC.

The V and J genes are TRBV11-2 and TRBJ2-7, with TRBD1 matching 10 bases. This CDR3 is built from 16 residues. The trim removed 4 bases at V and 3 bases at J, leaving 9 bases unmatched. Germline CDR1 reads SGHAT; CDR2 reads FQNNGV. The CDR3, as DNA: TGTGCCAGCAGCTCCGACCCGGGACAGGGGATCTACGAGCAGTACTTC. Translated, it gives CASSSDPGQGIYEQYF.

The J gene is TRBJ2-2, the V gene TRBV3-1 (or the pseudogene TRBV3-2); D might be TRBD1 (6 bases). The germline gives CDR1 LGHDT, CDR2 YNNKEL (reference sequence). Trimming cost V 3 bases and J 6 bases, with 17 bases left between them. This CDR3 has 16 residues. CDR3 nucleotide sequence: TGTGCCAGCAGCCATATTACAGGGCCTAGGGCCGGGGAGCTGTTTTTT. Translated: CASSHITGPRAGELFF.

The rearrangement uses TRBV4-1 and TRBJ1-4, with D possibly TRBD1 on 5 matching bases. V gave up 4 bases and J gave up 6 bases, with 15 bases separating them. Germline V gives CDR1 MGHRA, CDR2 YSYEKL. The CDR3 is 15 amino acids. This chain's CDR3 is CASSRLGGGHEKLFF. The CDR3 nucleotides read TGCGCCAGCAGCCGTCTGGGGGGGGGACATGAAAAACTGTTTTTT.

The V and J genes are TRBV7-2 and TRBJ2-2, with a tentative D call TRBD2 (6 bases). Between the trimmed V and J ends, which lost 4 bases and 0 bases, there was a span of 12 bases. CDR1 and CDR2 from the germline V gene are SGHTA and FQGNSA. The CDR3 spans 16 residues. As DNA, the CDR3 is TGTGCCAGCAGCTATAGCGGACACGCGAACACCGGGGAGCTGTTTTTT. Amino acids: CASSYSGHANTGELFF.

The CDR3 DNA follows: TGTGCCAGCTCACCACCGGGACAGGAAACCTACGAGCAGTACTTC. It codes for CASSPPGQETYEQYF. J is TRBJ2-7 and V is TRBV18; TRBD1 agrees at 8 bases. The CDR3 contains 15 residues. V shed 0 bases and J 2 bases; nucleotides not matched to a gene: 3. Germline-derived CDR1 and CDR2 are KGHSH and LQKENI.